This T cell receptor beta chain was documented in a study of Graves' ophthalmopathy and Graves' hyperthyroidism. Study-wide context: Peripheral blood (taken before any treatment) was collected at initial diagnosis.

At least ten counts were recorded for this clonotype. The CDR3 covers 13 residues. Germline lookup yields CDR1 SEHNR and CDR2 FQNEAQ (reference sequence). V was cut by 8 bases and J by 4 bases, with 14 bases left in between. Orbital computed tomography, thyroid ultrasound, TRAb, serum thyroxine and clinical symptoms formed the basis of diagnosis. Amplified TCR beta CDR3 regions were obtained using RNA transcripts as template. Scientists carried out first-round RT-PCR using HTBI primers and then a second-round multiplex PCR. TCRdb used MiXCR to reprocess the multiplex PCR reads, holding one entry per CDR3 protein. Among roughly 350,000 distinct CDR3 sequences listed, 15% to 20% were seen once.

The sample comprised peripheral blood. The gene calls are TRBV7-9 and TRBJ2-5; D may be TRBD1 or TRBD2 (5 bases each). The receptor's source is an adult woman with stable Graves' hyperthyroidism. CDR3 coding DNA: TGTGCCAGCCGGGTCGATGGGGGAGAGACCCAGTACTTC. Its protein is CASRVDGGETQYF.